This is a list of T cell receptor beta chains from one sample in a study of blood T cell repertoires in COVID-19. Using immunoSEQ multiplex PCR, the repertoire was profiled, and TCRdb retains in-frame clones only, with some absent. The sample has 350,000 or so clones, more than 70% seen once; the top ten hold more than 9%. Sequences were obtained from peripheral blood. The receptors originated from a woman under 40 with COVID-19, enrolled during active disease. Each CDR3 is given without its conserved first and last residue. D genes are given only for firm matches.

d_gene: TRBD1
j_gene: TRBJ2-2
v_gene: TRBV2
len: 12
CDR3aa: ASNRDRNTGELF

d_gene: TRBD1
j_gene: TRBJ2-7
v_gene: TRBV5-1
len: 13
CDR3aa: ASSLRTGASYEQY

d_gene: .
j_gene: TRBJ2-2
v_gene: TRBV7-9
len: 12
CDR3aa: ASSFPQGIGELF

d_gene: TRBD1
j_gene: TRBJ2-7
v_gene: TRBV29-1
len: 12
CDR3aa: SVGSDRGIYEQY

d_gene: .
j_gene: TRBJ1-1
v_gene: TRBV19
len: 13
CDR3aa: ASSDTGILNTEAF

d_gene: .
j_gene: TRBJ1-5
v_gene: TRBV5-8
len: 13
CDR3aa: ASSEGVFGNQPQH

d_gene: .
j_gene: TRBJ2-3
v_gene: TRBV19
len: 14
CDR3aa: ASSMRAGAFFDTQY

d_gene: TRBD1
j_gene: TRBJ2-6
v_gene: TRBV5-4
len: 11
CDR3aa: ASSPGTGSSLT

d_gene: .
j_gene: TRBJ1-1
v_gene: TRBV5-5
len: 10
CDR3aa: ASSAPVTEAF

d_gene: .
j_gene: TRBJ2-3
v_gene: TRBV24-1
len: 12
CDR3aa: ATSAQGSSDTQY

d_gene: TRBD1
j_gene: TRBJ2-3
v_gene: TRBV2
len: 14
CDR3aa: ASSWREDRATDTQY

d_gene: TRBD1
j_gene: TRBJ1-1
v_gene: TRBV6-2/TRBV6-3
len: 12
CDR3aa: ASSYSPTGAEAF

d_gene: TRBD1
j_gene: TRBJ1-2
v_gene: TRBV7-6
len: 11
CDR3aa: ASSPGGAYGYT

d_gene: .
j_gene: TRBJ2-7
v_gene: TRBV29-1
len: 13
CDR3aa: SVASRGTVDYEQY

d_gene: TRBD2
j_gene: TRBJ2-1
v_gene: TRBV30
len: 14
CDR3aa: AWARTSGSSYNEQF

d_gene: TRBD2
j_gene: TRBJ2-1
v_gene: TRBV18
len: 14
CDR3aa: ASSPPETSGYNEQF

d_gene: .
j_gene: TRBJ2-3
v_gene: TRBV24-1
len: 14
CDR3aa: ATSDTAGSSTDTQY

d_gene: TRBD2
j_gene: TRBJ2-7
v_gene: TRBV18
len: 13
CDR3aa: ASSPTSGSPYEQY

d_gene: .
j_gene: TRBJ1-2
v_gene: TRBV20-1
len: 8
CDR3aa: SALRQPYT

d_gene: .
j_gene: TRBJ2-1
v_gene: TRBV30
len: 11
CDR3aa: AWNLGGANEQF

d_gene: .
j_gene: TRBJ2-7
v_gene: TRBV15
len: 15
CDR3aa: ATSTGHSAGFSSEQY

d_gene: .
j_gene: TRBJ2-7
v_gene: TRBV27
len: 12
CDR3aa: ASSLGQGGYEQY

d_gene: TRBD2
j_gene: TRBJ2-7
v_gene: TRBV6-1
len: 13
CDR3aa: ASSEGTSGSYEQY

d_gene: .
j_gene: TRBJ2-5
v_gene: TRBV5-5
len: 13
CDR3aa: ASSPSEGFQETQY

d_gene: .
j_gene: TRBJ2-1
v_gene: TRBV12-5
len: 13
CDR3aa: ASVRSGTTYNEQF

d_gene: .
j_gene: TRBJ2-1
v_gene: TRBV7-7
len: 11
CDR3aa: ASSADLGDEQF

d_gene: TRBD2
j_gene: TRBJ2-1
v_gene: TRBV24-1
len: 13
CDR3aa: ATSDWTSGFHEQF

d_gene: .
j_gene: TRBJ1-4
v_gene: TRBV14
len: 13
CDR3aa: ASSLSFGAGEKLF

d_gene: .
j_gene: TRBJ1-3
v_gene: TRBV6-5
len: 12
CDR3aa: ASSYSASGNTIY

d_gene: TRBD2
j_gene: TRBJ2-1
v_gene: TRBV6-1
len: 12
CDR3aa: ATTVRTSGNEQF

d_gene: .
j_gene: TRBJ2-5
v_gene: TRBV2
len: 9
CDR3aa: ASKSRETQY

d_gene: .
j_gene: TRBJ2-1
v_gene: TRBV24-1
len: 14
CDR3aa: ATSDRTGKFGNEQF

d_gene: .
j_gene: TRBJ2-1
v_gene: TRBV10-3
len: 11
CDR3aa: ATTGYSYNEQF

d_gene: TRBD1
j_gene: TRBJ2-5
v_gene: TRBV2
len: 14
CDR3aa: ASSAGQGEMRETQY

d_gene: TRBD2
j_gene: TRBJ2-2
v_gene: TRBV24-1
len: 16
CDR3aa: ATSDPGLAGVRTGELF

d_gene: .
j_gene: TRBJ1-1
v_gene: TRBV5-4
len: 16
CDR3aa: ASSLSRFQKGVNTEAF

d_gene: .
j_gene: TRBJ1-1
v_gene: TRBV2
len: 8
CDR3aa: ASWTTEAF

d_gene: .
j_gene: TRBJ2-3
v_gene: TRBV29-1
len: 11
CDR3aa: SVVGTRPDTQY

d_gene: .
j_gene: TRBJ2-7
v_gene: TRBV10-2
len: 10
CDR3aa: ASSGSSYEQY

d_gene: .
j_gene: TRBJ1-2
v_gene: TRBV19
len: 11
CDR3aa: ASMTAGEGGYT

d_gene: .
j_gene: TRBJ1-2
v_gene: TRBV19
len: 11
CDR3aa: ASSIPGDYGYT

d_gene: .
j_gene: TRBJ1-2
v_gene: TRBV9
len: 10
CDR3aa: ASSTPPYGYT

d_gene: TRBD2
j_gene: TRBJ2-5
v_gene: TRBV11-2
len: 17
CDR3aa: ASSLGLTSGRESGETQY

d_gene: .
j_gene: TRBJ1-1
v_gene: TRBV5-1
len: 12
CDR3aa: ASSFTGEDTEAF

d_gene: TRBD1
j_gene: TRBJ2-7
v_gene: TRBV5-1
len: 14
CDR3aa: ASSLGWDSSLYEQY

d_gene: .
j_gene: TRBJ2-1
v_gene: TRBV11-2
len: 10
CDR3aa: ASSIPENEQF

d_gene: .
j_gene: TRBJ2-5
v_gene: TRBV9
len: 14
CDR3aa: ASSVGAGARIETQY